The T cell receptor beta chain described here comes from a study of sequential checkpoint blockade in melanoma (dated by TCRdb to 2018 to 2020). Background on the whole study: Patients were randomized 1:1 to first-line nivolumab followed by ipilimumab (arm A) or ipilimumab followed by nivolumab (arm B). Maintenance nivolumab came after each of the two trial sequences.

TCRbeta CDR3 regions were immunosequenced from genomic DNA with the immunoSEQ Assay. Genomic DNA was amplified by bias-controlled multiplex PCR before high-throughput sequencing. On the authors' methods: To quantify the absolute abundance of each unique TCRbeta CDR3 region, the sequences were collapsed and filtered. Clonality, defined as 1 minus Pielou's evenness, was calculated using only productive rearrangements. Clones with significantly greater frequencies in on-treatment versus baseline samples were identified using a previously published method. Held by TCRdb, this immuneACCESS table contains in-frame sequences only and omits some clones. Under half of the omission traces to an unresolved V gene where checked; the cause of the rest is unknown. V, J and clone size were drawn from that table, and D and trimming were deduced from the DNA. In all, the sample holds 13,000 or so clones, and around 69% of those were seen once. Of the sample, roughly a third falls within the top ten clones.

Details on this clone: The clone's antigen remains unknown. Base qualities are not recorded, but no much larger clone differs from it by a single base.

Overall study outcomes, separate from this receptor: The response-prediction model combining TCR metrics and mutation burden needs validation in larger, independent patient cohorts.

Explained via the paper, the treatment or condition label denotes: randomized to nivolumab then ipilimumab (arm A) or the reverse (arm B). Prior DNA-damaging chemotherapy had not been received by any trial patient. A FACS Aria II flow cytometer was used to sort live CD3+CD8+ cells that were negative for CD19 and CD56 from thawed PBMCs. Samples came from patients with melanoma in CheckMate 064, a randomized, open-label phase II trial of sequential checkpoint blockade. Leukapheresis was used to collect peripheral blood mononuclear cells, which were then purified with Ficoll-Paque and frozen in human serum with about 9.3% DMSO. Purity of sorted blood CD3+CD8+ cells was verified at >95% immediately after sorting, followed by DNA extraction. From its cysteine to its phenylalanine, the CDR3 spans 14 amino acids. The DNA shown is the 42-base CDR3, in frame from base 1. For CDR1 and CDR2, the germline V gene lists SGDLS and YYNGEE. V is reduced by 4 bases and J by 2 bases, leaving a spacing of 13 bases between them.

The source is a human donor with melanoma. The sequence is built from TRBV9 and TRBJ2-7; no D gene is confidently identified. The material was CD8+ T cells sorted from blood (inferred from file names), obtained from a patient given nivolumab and ipilimumab in sequence. The sequenced DNA: TGTGCCAGCAGCCCTAGTGGCAGTACCTACGAGCAGTACTTC. Translated, it gives CASSPSGSTYEQYF.